The clone carrying this TCR beta chain was detected a few times. Its antigen is not known. Combining iRepertoire HTBI primers with Arm-PCR of CDR3 regions, the authors built TCR beta libraries. Via MiXCR, TCRdb re-called the multiplex PCR reads, giving one row per CDR3 protein. The profile shows fewer than 550,000 distinct CDR3 sequences, roughly a sixth of them singletons. CDR1 MNHNS and CDR2 SASEGT come from the germline V gene. The CDR3 extends over 16 amino acids. V was shortened by 2 bases and J by 0 bases, with 10 bases between the two germline ends. The sample originates from a study of regulatory T cells in long-lasting Graves disease. Time point in this sample: newly diagnosed GD, antithyroid drugs for less than 3 months. Extracted PBMC RNA gave rise to the TCR library. Notes on the study in general: Persistent Graves' disease cases displayed lower TCR diversity than newly diagnosed ones.

These data also formed part of another study, on T cells in Graves' hyperthyroidism and ophthalmopathy. That paper notes: Most clonotypes expanded in thyroid above 0.001 were likewise present in blood.

The chain joins TRBV6-1 to TRBJ1-4, with a weak D call TRBD1 (5 bases). Sample: peripheral blood mononuclear cells (PBMCs), taken at new diagnosis, from a patient treated with antithyroid drugs. This receptor was taken from a woman aged 35-60 years with Graves disease. The CDR3 loop reads CASSESGYATNEKLFF. The CDR3 DNA reads as TGTGCCAGCAGTGAATCAGGGTATGCAACTAATGAAAAACTGTTTTTT.